The next 8 T cell receptor beta chains were all read from a single sample in a study of blood T cell repertoires in COVID-19. Only in-frame clones appear in the TCRdb table, and some are missing; sequencing was by immunoSEQ multiplex PCR. This table has approximately 300,000 clones, about 88% appearing once. The sample was PBMCs or T cells enriched from blood (not recorded which). The source is a man in his 60s who had recovered from COVID-19.

This clone came up once. The chain combines TRBV7-8 with TRBJ1-5; 7 bases match TRBD1. Germline lookup yields CDR1 SGHVS and CDR2 FQNEAQ. This CDR3 spans 13 amino acids. Trimming took 6 bases from V and 8 from J; bases not matched to a gene: 7. The CDR3 reads CASSRQGWEPQHF. The CDR3 coding sequence is TGTGCCAGCAGTAGACAGGGTTGGGAGCCCCAGCATTTT. The full variable domain, in which reference TRBV7-8 and TRBJ1-5 provide the parts outside the CDR3, is GAGVSQSPRYKVAKRGQDVALRCDPISGHVSLFWYQQALGQGPEFLTYFQNEAQLDKSGLPSDRFFAERPEGSVSTLKIQRTQQEDSAVYLCASSRQGWEPQHFGDGTRLSIL.

The table lists this clone with a count of one. The J gene is TRBJ2-1, the V gene TRBV18; the match to TRBD2 covers 7 bases. This CDR3 has 16 residues. Germline V gives CDR1 KGHSH, CDR2 LQKENI. Losses at the gene ends were 3 bases for V and 0 bases for J; bases not matched to a gene: 5. The CDR3 loop is CASSPPAGASYNEQFF. The CDR3 region has the DNA TGTGCCAGCTCACCGCCTGCGGGAGCCTCCTACAATGAGCAGTTCTTC. Complete variable domain (other parts from reference TRBV18 and TRBJ2-1): NAGVMQNPRHLVRRRGQEARLRCSPMKGHSHVYWYRQLPEEGLKFMVYLQKENIIDESGMPKERFSAEFPKEGPSILRIQQVVRGDSAAYFCASSPPAGASYNEQFFGPGTRLTVL.

The chain links TRBV7-2 to TRBJ1-6, with a weak D call TRBD1 (5 bases). The CDR3 runs 15 residues. Looked up from germline, CDR1 is SGHTA and CDR2 is FQGNSA. V lost 5 bases and J lost 5, with 13 bases in between. The CDR3 sequence is CASSGRRGDNSPLHF. CDR3 bases: TGTGCCAGCAGCGGGCGACGGGGGGATAATTCACCCCTCCACTTT.

The V call is TRBV20-1, the J call TRBJ1-1; possibly TRBD1 for D (6 bases). CDR1 is DFQATT, CDR2 SNEGSKA, per germline (reference sequence). Deletions cut 5 bases from V and 8 bases from J, with 12 bases between. There are 11 residues in the CDR3. For the CDR3, the DNA is TGCAGTGCTCGAAACGACAGGGAAGCTTTCTTT. Translating gives CSARNDREAFF.

This sequence joins TRBV27 and TRBJ1-6, with a possible D match to TRBD1 (6 bases). The CDR3 has 16 amino acids. Looked up from germline, CDR1 is MNHEY and CDR2 is SMNVEV (reference sequence). The V end was cut by 6 bases, the J end by 7 bases, with 19 bases between. The CDR3 sequence is CASSHNTGIANSPLHF. CDR3 sequence (DNA): TGTGCCAGCAGCCACAACACAGGGATTGCGAATTCACCCCTCCACTTT.

The rearrangement joins TRBV15 to TRBJ2-6; D not resolved. Between the trimmed V and J ends, which lost 0 bases and 3 bases, there was a span of 3 bases. CDR3 length equals 14 residues. Per germline, CDR1 LNHNV and CDR2 YYDKDF (reference sequence). CDR3: CATSRDLGANVLTF. For the CDR3, the DNA is TGTGCCACCAGCAGAGATCTTGGGGCCAACGTCCTGACTTTC.

This clone has just a few counts. The chain couples TRBV19 to TRBJ2-3; 8 bases match TRBD2. The CDR3 is 15 residues long. The V gene's germline CDR1 is LNHDA and CDR2 SQIVND (reference sequence). V was clipped by 3 bases and J by 4 bases; unmatched bases: 6. CDR3 loop: CASSINGRAADTQYF. The CDR3 DNA reads as TGTGCCAGTAGTATTAACGGGAGGGCCGCAGATACGCAGTATTTT.

Worth noting for this clone: A read error may produce the germline difference seen at one junction end. This sequence joins TRBV7-7 and TRBJ2-3; D not certain. The CDR3 contains 13 residues. CDR1 and CDR2 from the germline V gene are SSHAT and FNYEAQ (reference sequence). CDR3 sequence: CASSLNREDTQYF. In DNA, the CDR3 is TGTGCTAGCAGCTTAAATCGCGAAGATACGCAGTATTTT.